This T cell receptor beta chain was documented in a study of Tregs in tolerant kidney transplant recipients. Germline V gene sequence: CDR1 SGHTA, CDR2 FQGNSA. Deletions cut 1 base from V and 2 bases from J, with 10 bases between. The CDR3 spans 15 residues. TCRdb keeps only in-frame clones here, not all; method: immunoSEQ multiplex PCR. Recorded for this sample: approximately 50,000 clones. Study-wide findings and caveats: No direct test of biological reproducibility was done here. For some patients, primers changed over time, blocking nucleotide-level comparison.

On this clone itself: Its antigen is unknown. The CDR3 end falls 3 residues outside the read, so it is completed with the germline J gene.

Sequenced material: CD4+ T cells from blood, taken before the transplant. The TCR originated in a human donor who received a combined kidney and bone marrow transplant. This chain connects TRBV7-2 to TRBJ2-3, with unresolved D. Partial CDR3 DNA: TGTGCCAGCAGCTTAGTGTCAGGCACCACAGATACG. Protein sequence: CASSLVSGTTDT. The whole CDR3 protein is CASSLVSGTTDTQYF.